This entry describes one T cell receptor (beta chain). This entry is derived from a study of T cell changes during pregnancy in multiple sclerosis. The CDR3 has 15 residues. Trimming left V 7 bases short and J 5 bases short, with 22 bases between. Germline CDR1 is SGHDT and CDR2 is YYEEEE. The data were produced by immunoSEQ multiplex PCR, yet TCRdb's version contains in-frame clones alone and is incomplete. The table lists 40,000 or so clones, 92% of them singletons, with roughly 29% in the top ten. This sequence originates from a female donor with multiple sclerosis, enrolled in a pregnancy study. The chain carries TRBV5-6 and TRBJ2-7, with D perhaps TRBD1 (7 bases). Sequenced material: CD8+ T cells from peripheral blood mononuclear cells, taken before pregnancy. CDR3 in amino acids: CASAGIQGRFDEQYF. CDR3 coding DNA: TGTGCCAGCGCGGGGATACAGGGGAGGTTCGACGAGCAGTACTTC.